The present T cell receptor beta chain was sequenced within a study of long-term antiretroviral therapy in people with HIV. Broader study findings: For ART adherence, viral resistance and therapy changes, no data were available.

On this clone itself: The antigen remains undetermined.

One or more pre-ART and two or more post-ART PBMC samples were available from each donor. Survey level was the resolution at which the v3.0 immunoSEQ assay ran. Only in-frame clones appear in the TCRdb table, and some are missing; sequencing was by immunoSEQ multiplex PCR. Among about 21,000 clones listed, 85% were seen once. V was cut by 4 bases and J by 3 bases, with 12 bases left in between. Germline values: CDR1 LNHDA, CDR2 SQIVND (reference sequence). The CDR3 is made up of 15 amino acids. The J gene is TRBJ1-4, the V gene TRBV19, with D perhaps TRBD1 (5 bases). Sequencing used unsorted PBMCs, obtained roughly 4 years after starting antiretroviral therapy. The TCR sequence derives from a man between 18 and 35 years old with HIV. In nucleotides, the CDR3 is TGTGCCAGTAGTACCGGGACTTGGGCTAATGAAAAACTGTTTTTT. Its translation is CASSTGTWANEKLFF.